One sample yielded the 30 T cell receptor beta chains listed below, sequenced in a study of blood T cells in healthy people across ages. Primers used in a second PCR of about 7 to 12 cycles were a sample-barcoded 5' primer and a J-beta primer mix. TCRdb recomputed calls from the 5' RACE reads with MiXCR, one row per CDR3 protein. This sample yields around 1,900,000 distinct CDR3 sequences, of which about two fifths are seen a single time; roughly 23% belongs to the top ten. Sequences were obtained from blood. The receptors here all came from a human donor in good health.

The rearrangement uses TRBV7-2 and TRBJ2-7, with 8 bases fitting TRBD2. V shed 7 bases, J shed 7 bases, and the junction held 21 bases outside the gene matches. The CDR3 length is 17 residues. Germline lookup yields CDR1 SGHTA and CDR2 FQGNSA. In DNA, the CDR3 is TGTGCCAGCACCCAAGCAGGGCGGGGGGTCAGACCTTGGGAGCAGTACTTC. Its translation: CASTQAGRGVRPWEQYF.

This clonotype was counted only a few times. This chain connects TRBV2 to TRBJ2-1; 7 nucleotides match TRBD2. CDR1 and CDR2 from the germline V gene are SNHLY and FYNNEI. Trimming cost V 1 base and J 7 bases; bases outside gene matches: 7. The CDR3 runs to 15 residues. Here the CDR3 reads CASSEDSSGQNEQFF. The CDR3 DNA is TGTGCCAGCAGTGAAGACTCTAGCGGTCAAAATGAGCAGTTCTTC. The variable domain in full, with the rest retrieved from reference TRBV2 and TRBJ2-1, is EPEVTQTPSHQVTQMGQEVILRCVPISNHLYFYWYRQILGQKVEFLVSFYNNEISEKSEIFDDQFSVERPDGSNFTLKIRSTKLEDSAMYFCASSEDSSGQNEQFFGPGTRLTVL.

This clonotype turned up a few times. This rearrangement joins TRBV20-1 to TRBJ2-1; possibly TRBD1 or TRBD2 for D (6 bases each). CDR1 and CDR2 (germline): DFQATT, SNEGSKA (reference sequence). Deletions cut 6 bases from V and 1 base from J, with 16 bases between. This CDR3 has 15 residues. As DNA, the CDR3 is TGCAGTGCCAGGGGTATCGGGGGTTCCTACAATGAGCAGTTCTTC. This translates into CSARGIGGSYNEQFF.

V is TRBV7-2 and J is TRBJ2-3, with unresolved D. The CDR3 is 16 amino acids. CDR1 is SGHTA and CDR2 is FQGNSA in the germline V gene. V lost 5 bases and J 2 bases, leaving 17 bases between the germline ends. The DNA for the CDR3 is TGTGCCAGCAGCGACGACTGGACCTCTAACACAGATACGCAGTATTTT. This encodes CASSDDWTSNTDTQYF.

The V call is TRBV6-5, the J call TRBJ2-7; tentative D call: TRBD1 (6 bases). CDR3 size: 11 residues. Germline CDR1 MNHEY, CDR2 SVGAGI. With 7 bases removed from V and 5 bases from J, the gap between germline ends came to 9 bases. The CDR3 region is CASTRQDEQYF. CDR3 nucleotides: TGTGCCAGCACCCGACAGGACGAGCAGTACTTC.

The V call is TRBV5-5, the J call TRBJ1-1; 8 bases line up with TRBD1. This CDR3 is built from 17 residues. CDR1 and CDR2 from the germline V gene are SGHKS and YYEKEE (reference sequence). The junction had 12 bases not matched to a gene; V was cut back by 4 bases and J by 1 base. The CDR3 bases are TGTGCCAGCAGCCCGCACCCGGACAGGGCAGCGAACACTGAAGCTTTCTTT. It encodes CASSPHPDRAANTEAFF. Full variable domain (outside the CDR3, taken from reference TRBV5-5 and TRBJ1-1): DAGVTQSPTHLIKTRGQQVTLRCSPISGHKSVSWYQQVLGQGPQFIFQYYEKEERGRGNFPDRFSARQFPNYSSELNVNALLLGDSALYLCASSPHPDRAANTEAFFGQGTRLTVV.

V usage is TRBV7-9 and J usage is TRBJ1-5; D unclear. Trimming cost V 6 bases and J 11 bases, with 17 bases left between them. Germline V gene lookup returns CDR1 SEHNR and CDR2 FQNEAQ (reference sequence). CDR3 length equals 13 residues. For the CDR3, the DNA is TGTGCCAGCAGACCAGACGGGTCAATGGCCCAGCATTTT. Encoded protein: CASRPDGSMAQHF.

This sequence joins TRBV20-1 and TRBJ1-5, with D perhaps matching TRBD1 (5 bases). This CDR3 is 15 amino acids long. V was cut by 0 bases and J by 4 bases, with 13 bases left in between. Germline V CDR1 and CDR2: DFQATT, SNEGSKA (reference sequence). CDR3 protein: CSAREPGGANQPQHF. CDR3 nucleotide sequence: TGCAGTGCTAGAGAGCCCGGGGGAGCGAATCAGCCCCAGCATTTT.

This clonotype has just a few counts. This chain joins TRBV5-1 and TRBJ1-2; D is undetermined. Deletions cut 4 bases from V and 4 bases from J, with 14 bases between. The CDR3 contains 14 residues. Per germline, CDR1 SGHRS and CDR2 YFSETQ. The CDR3 region has the DNA TGCGCCAGCAGCCCAGCGGCTCAGACCTATGGCTACACCTTC. Translating gives CASSPAAQTYGYTF.

J is TRBJ1-2 and V is TRBV28; tentative D call: TRBD1 (5 bases). CDR3 length equals 14 residues. V was shortened by 6 bases and J by 9 bases, with 20 bases between the two germline ends. Germline CDR1 MDHEN, CDR2 SYDVKM. The CDR3 region is CASRPTSGGRSYTF. DNA for the CDR3: TGTGCCAGCAGGCCTACGTCTGGGGGGAGGAGCTACACCTTC.

The chain carries TRBV5-8 and TRBJ2-5; TRBD1 is a possible D gene (6 bases). The CDR3 covers 15 residues. Per germline, CDR1 SGHTS and CDR2 YDEGEE. V lost 0 bases, J lost 5 bases, and 14 bases lay in between. CDR3 DNA sequence: TGTGCCAGCAGCTTGGGGTACAGGGCTGGGGAGACCCAGTACTTC. Translation: CASSLGYRAGETQYF.

The chain recombines TRBV9 with TRBJ2-7; the match to TRBD1 covers 7 bases. The tail of the sequence fits TRBJ2-5 better, so the J call may be wrong. The length of the CDR3 is 14 residues. Germline CDR1 and CDR2: SGDLS and YYNGEE. The CDR3 coding sequence is TGTGCCAGCAGCGATGGGACAGCGTCGGAGACCCAGTACTTC. Residues: CASSDGTASETQYF.

The gene calls are TRBV27 and TRBJ2-1, with D unclear. Per the germline V gene, CDR1 is MNHEY and CDR2 is SMNVEV (reference sequence). The CDR3 extends over 16 amino acids. The V gene lost 0 bases and the J gene lost 3 bases, with 12 bases spanning the gap. The CDR3 is CASSLSIASGYNEQFF. CDR3 nucleotide sequence: TGTGCCAGCAGTTTATCGATCGCATCAGGCTACAATGAGCAGTTCTTC.

This chain joins TRBV12-3 or TRBV12-4 and TRBJ2-2; 12 nucleotides line up with TRBD1. The CDR3 runs to 15 residues. V dropped 9 bases and J dropped 6; count of bases not matched to a gene: 8. The CDR3: CASRSGTGGPGELFF. The DNA of the CDR3 is TGTGCCAGTCGGTCCGGGACAGGGGGCCCCGGGGAGCTGTTTTTT.

In this sample, this clonotype turned up once. The genes are TRBV12-3 or TRBV12-4 and TRBJ1-1; D is perhaps TRBD1 (5 bases). Trimming stripped 6 bases from V and 5 bases from J, with 16 bases between. CDR3 length equals 14 residues. The CDR3 DNA reads as TGTGCCAGCAGCCCATGGGGCGAAATGACTGAAGCTTTCTTT. This sequence encodes CASSPWGEMTEAFF.

The rearrangement joins TRBV20-1 to TRBJ2-7; 16 positions agree with TRBD2. Germline V gene lookup returns CDR1 DFQATT and CDR2 SNEGSKA (reference sequence). The V segment lost 2 bases and the J segment 2 bases; nucleotides outside the gene matches: 9. The CDR3 runs 18 residues. CDR3 sequence reads: CSARSSGLAGGYPYEQYF. The CDR3 DNA is TGCAGTGCTAGATCATCGGGACTAGCGGGGGGGTACCCCTACGAGCAGTACTTC.

The chain carries TRBV5-1 and TRBJ2-5; 9 nucleotides line up with TRBD2. Germline V gives CDR1 SGHRS, CDR2 YFSETQ. The V gene end was trimmed by 2 bases and the J gene end by 11 bases; junction bases not matched to a gene: 13. The CDR3 runs 15 residues. In DNA, the CDR3 is TGCGCCAGCAGCTTAATGCCTAGCGGGGACAATGAGCAGTACTTC. It translates to CASSLMPSGDNEQYF.

CDR3 bases: TGCGCCAGCAGACCCGTCGGACTAGCGTTGAACACCGGGGAGCTGTTTTTT. Its protein product is CASRPVGLALNTGELFF. The chain recombines TRBV5-1 with TRBJ2-2; 9 bases agree with TRBD2. V was clipped by 5 bases and J by 1 base; unmatched bases: 9. This CDR3 has 17 residues. The germline CDR1 and CDR2 sequences are SGHRS and YFSETQ.

The chain recombines TRBV4-3 with TRBJ1-5, with no clear D. The V gene lost 4 bases and the J gene lost 8 bases, with 12 bases spanning the gap. The CDR3 contains 13 residues. The germline V gene has CDR1 LGHNA and CDR2 YSLEER. The CDR3 coding sequence is TGCGCCAGCAGCCTCGACTACTGGAAGCCCCAGCATTTT. Translation gives CASSLDYWKPQHF.

V usage is TRBV9 and J usage is TRBJ2-1; 8 bases map to TRBD2. J was trimmed by 5 bases and V by 3 bases; bases with no gene match: 7. The CDR3 sequence is 15 residues long. The germline V gene has CDR1 SGDLS and CDR2 YYNGEE. The DNA of the CDR3 is TGTGCCAGCAGCGCCCTAACGGGGGGGAACAATGAGCAGTTCTTC. Translation: CASSALTGGNNEQFF. The entire variable domain, with the rest obtained from reference TRBV9 and TRBJ2-1, is as follows: DSGVTQTPKHLITATGQRVTLRCSPRSGDLSVYWYQQSLDQGLQFLIQYYNGEERAKGNILERFSAQQFPDLHSELNLSSLELGDSALYFCASSALTGGNNEQFFGPGTRLTVL.

This clonotype came up a few times. A junction end diverges from the germline sequence, so it may reflect a read error. V usage is TRBV11-2 and J usage is TRBJ2-3, with a possible D match to TRBD2 (8 bases). In germline, CDR1 is SGHAT, CDR2 FQNNGV. CDR3 length: 17 residues. The chain's CDR3 is CASSPTGFRTSTDTQYF. CDR3 coding DNA: TGTGCCAGCAGCCCGACAGGGTTTAGGACTAGCACAGATACTCAGTATTTT.

The V gene is TRBV29-1, the J gene TRBJ1-1; weak D call: TRBD1 (5 bases). Per germline, CDR1 SQVTM and CDR2 ANQGSEA. Trimming shortened V by 6 bases and J by 5 bases, and 13 bases separated the two germline ends. The CDR3 spans 12 residues. The CDR3 bases are TGCAGCGTCCTACCGGGGGGAACTGAAGCTTTCTTT. Translated, it gives CSVLPGGTEAFF.

The CDR3: CASSFDQGRGRGGYTF. The CDR3 nucleotides are TGTGCCAGCAGCTTCGACCAGGGTAGGGGGAGAGGTGGCTACACCTTC. The chain employs TRBV5-5 and TRBJ1-2; D is possibly TRBD1 (6 bases). Per germline, CDR1 SGHKS and CDR2 YYEKEE (reference sequence). V lost 2 bases, J lost 7 bases, and 21 bases lay in between. The CDR3 has 16 residues.

Only a few counts were recorded for this clonotype. The chain has TRBV20-1 and TRBJ2-3; a possible D gene is TRBD2 (6 bases). CDR3 length: 14 residues. Germline V lookup: CDR1 DFQATT, CDR2 SNEGSKA (reference sequence). Trimming removed 5 bases from V and 3 bases from J, with 15 bases in between. The CDR3 region is CSASGLRLTDTQYF. The CDR3, as DNA: TGCAGTGCTTCGGGACTGCGGCTAACAGATACGCAGTATTTT.

The chain recombines TRBV5-6 with TRBJ2-5; D perhaps matches TRBD2 (6 bases). The last part of the DNA fits TRBJ2-7 better; the J call may be wrong. Germline CDR1 and CDR2: SGHDT and YYEEEE. The CDR3 runs to 15 residues. The CDR3 DNA reads TGTGCCAGCAGGCCTTGGGGCGGGACGGTCTACGAGCAGTACTTC. Protein: CASRPWGGTVYEQYF.

This clonotype was counted only a few times. This chain uses TRBV4-3 with TRBJ2-1; D unresolved. Trimming shortened V by 1 base and J by 4 bases, and 11 bases separated the two germline ends. The CDR3 runs to 15 residues. CDR1 and CDR2 (germline): LGHNA, YSLEER. The CDR3 DNA follows: TGCGCCAGCAGCCAAGGGTTGGTACCGTACAATGAGCAGTTCTTC. It is translated as CASSQGLVPYNEQFF.

This clonotype came up a few times. The chain is built from TRBV4-2 and TRBJ1-4; D remains unclear. Germline lookup yields CDR1 LGHNA and CDR2 YNFKEQ. Trimming stripped 4 bases from V and 0 bases from J, with 9 bases between. The length of the CDR3 is 15 residues. The CDR3 here is CASSPRTTTNEKLFF. In DNA form, the CDR3 reads TGTGCCAGCAGCCCCCGTACCACAACTAATGAAAAACTGTTTTTT.

V gene TRBV9 combines with J gene TRBJ2-7, with D perhaps matching TRBD2 (6 bases). The CDR3 extends over 16 amino acids. Trimming removed 0 bases at V and 0 bases at J, with 13 bases between. Germline V gene sequence: CDR1 SGDLS, CDR2 YYNGEE. The CDR3 loop is CASSVGRAVHSYEQYF. CDR3 DNA: TGTGCCAGCAGCGTAGGGAGGGCAGTTCACTCCTACGAGCAGTACTTC.

The J gene is TRBJ1-2, the V gene TRBV29-1; no definite D call. CDR1 is SQVTM, CDR2 ANQGSEA, per germline. CDR3 length: 13 amino acids. V gave up 4 bases and J gave up 6 bases, with 15 bases separating them. In DNA, the CDR3 is TGCAGCGTTGCCTTCCGGAATCTGGATGGCTACACCTTC. This translates into CSVAFRNLDGYTF.

This clonotype was observed a handful of times. This rearrangement joins TRBV7-8 to TRBJ2-1, with TRBD2 matching over 14 bases. V lost 5 bases, J lost 4 bases, and 4 bases stayed unmatched. Germline assignment: CDR1 SGHVS and CDR2 FQNEAQ. The CDR3 has 16 amino acids. CDR3 nucleotide sequence: TGTGCCAGCAGCGAAGGGACTAGCGGGGGATACAATGAGCAGTTCTTC. The encoded protein is CASSEGTSGGYNEQFF.